One sample yielded the 7 T cell receptor beta chains listed below, sequenced in a study of T cell changes during pregnancy in multiple sclerosis (dated by TCRdb to between 2019 and 2020). The library was prepared using the immunoSEQ multiplex PCR assay. In its TCRdb copy, this immuneACCESS table keeps in-frame sequences only and misses some clones. Where compared with another copy, unresolved V genes explain less than half of these, and the others have no known cause. The sample records 9,000 to 10,000 clones, 83% of which are singletons. The top ten constitute less than 20% of the sample. Specimen: CD8+ T cells from peripheral blood mononuclear cells, collected in the third trimester of pregnancy. The receptors come from a female donor in good health, enrolled as a control in a pregnancy study.

In this sample, this clone turned up once. The chain links TRBV27 to TRBJ1-2; D gene unclear. The V gene lost 7 bases and the J gene lost 1 base, with 28 bases spanning the gap. This CDR3 contains 19 residues. Germline assignment: CDR1 MNHEY and CDR2 SMNVEV (reference sequence). CDR3 residues: CASKHTHNYGYTHNYGYTF. CDR3 DNA sequence: TGTGCCAGCAAGCATACCCATAACTATGGCTACACCCATAACTATGGCTACACCTTC.

This chain uses TRBV6-1 with TRBJ2-7; possibly TRBD1 for D (6 bases). V lost 3 bases to trimming and J lost 2 bases, with 23 bases between them. CDR1 is MNHNS, CDR2 SASEGT, per germline. CDR3 size: 18 residues. CDR3 DNA sequence: TGTGCCAGCAGTGACCCCTCCGTCCAGGGACACGAAGCCTACGAGCAGTACTTC. Its translation: CASSDPSVQGHEAYEQYF.

The chain links TRBV7-9 to TRBJ2-1, with D perhaps TRBD1 (5 bases). This CDR3 contains 13 residues. Germline assignment: CDR1 SEHNR and CDR2 FQNEAQ (reference sequence). Trimming stripped 4 bases from V and 4 bases from J, with 8 bases between. This CDR3 is CASSYGQYNEQFF. In DNA, the CDR3 is TGTGCCAGCAGCTACGGACAATACAATGAGCAGTTCTTC.

This clone was found once. The V and J genes are TRBV4-2 and TRBJ2-6; D uncertain. CDR1 LGHNA and CDR2 YNFKEQ come from the germline V gene. Trimming took off 2 bases at V and 0 bases at J, with 14 bases between the two ends. The CDR3 loop spans 18 amino acids. CDR3 DNA: TGTGCCAGCAGCCAACTGACTCAGACCAGCTCTGGGGCCAACGTCCTGACTTTC. Residues: CASSQLTQTSSGANVLTF.

The chain uses TRBV6-4 and TRBJ2-3; D possibly corresponds to TRBD2 (6 bases). Germline-derived CDR1 and CDR2 are MRHNA and SNTAGT. The CDR3 sequence is 14 residues long. The V end lost 8 bases, the J end lost 0 bases, and 12 bases lay between the germline ends. This CDR3 reads CASAPGGSTDTQYF. The CDR3 nucleotides are TGTGCCAGCGCTCCCGGGGGTAGCACAGATACGCAGTATTTT.

The chain employs TRBV11-2 and TRBJ2-1; the match to TRBD2 covers 12 bases. The CDR3 contains 16 residues. Germline V CDR1 and CDR2: SGHAT, FQNNGV. Germline trimming cut 3 bases from V and 6 bases from J; bases unmatched to any gene: 6. The CDR3 is CASSLRLAGVGNEQFF. The CDR3 bases are TGTGCCAGCAGCTTGCGACTAGCGGGAGTAGGCAATGAGCAGTTCTTC.

The genes are TRBV27 and TRBJ1-2; 11 positions match TRBD1. The CDR3 length is 14 residues. V shed 6 bases and J 5 bases; nucleotides not matched to a gene: 5. In germline, CDR1 is MNHEY, CDR2 SMNVEV (reference sequence). CDR3 nucleotides: TGTGCCAGCAGCCCTGGACAGGGGGCATATGGCTACACCTTC. Its translation is CASSPGQGAYGYTF.